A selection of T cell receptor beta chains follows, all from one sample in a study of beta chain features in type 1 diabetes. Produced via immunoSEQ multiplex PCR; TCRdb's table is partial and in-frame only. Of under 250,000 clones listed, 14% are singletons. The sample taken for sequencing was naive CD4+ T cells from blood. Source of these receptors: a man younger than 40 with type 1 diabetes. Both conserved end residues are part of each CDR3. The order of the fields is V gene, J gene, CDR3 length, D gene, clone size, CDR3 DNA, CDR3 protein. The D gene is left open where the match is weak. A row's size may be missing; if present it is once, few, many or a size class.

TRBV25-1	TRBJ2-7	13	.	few	TGTGCCAGCAGTGGGCCGGGAGTCTACGAGCAGTACTTC	CASSGPGVYEQYF
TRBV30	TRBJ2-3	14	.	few	TGTGCCTGGAGTGTAGGCCAGGGGACAGATACGCAGTATTTT	CAWSVGQGTDTQYF
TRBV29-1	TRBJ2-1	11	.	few	TGCAGCGGGGGCCTCTACAATGAGCAGTTCTTC	CSGGLYNEQFF
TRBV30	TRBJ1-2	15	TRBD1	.	TGTGCCTGGAGTGGACGGACAGGCCTTAACTATGGCTACACCTTC	CAWSGRTGLNYGYTF
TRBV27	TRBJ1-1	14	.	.	TGTGCCAGCAGGGGAGGGGGAGGGAACACTGAAGCTTTCTTT	CASRGGGGNTEAFF
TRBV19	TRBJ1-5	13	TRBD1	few	TGTGCCATCGGACAGGATAGCAATCAGCCCCAGCATTTT	CAIGQDSNQPQHF
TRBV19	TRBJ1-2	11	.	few	TGTGCCAGTCTCGGGGAGGGTGGCTACACCTTC	CASLGEGGYTF
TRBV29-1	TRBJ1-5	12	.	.	TGCAGCGTTGGGGCTAACAATCAGCCCCAGCATTTT	CSVGANNQPQHF
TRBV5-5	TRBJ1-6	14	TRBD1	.	TGTGCCAGCAGTCAAGGACAGGAAGGTTCACCCCTCCACTTT	CASSQGQEGSPLHF
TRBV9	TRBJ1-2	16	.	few	TGTGCCAGCAGCCCCCAAGACTCCAGGGTGGGCTATGGCTACACCTTC	CASSPQDSRVGYGYTF
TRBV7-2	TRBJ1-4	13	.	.	TGTGCCAGCAGCTTAGTCGGGAATGAAAAACTGTTTTTT	CASSLVGNEKLFF
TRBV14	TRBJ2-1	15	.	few	TGTGCCAGCAGCCCTGGACTCGGTTCGGGCTATGAGCAGTTCTTC	CASSPGLGSGYEQFF
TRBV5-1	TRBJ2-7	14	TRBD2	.	TGCGCCAGCAGCCCGCTTGGGGGAGGGGACGAGCAGTACTTC	CASSPLGGGDEQYF
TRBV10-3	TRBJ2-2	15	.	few	TGTGCCATCAGTGAGTCTACAGGGAAAACCGGGGAGCTGTTTTTT	CAISESTGKTGELFF
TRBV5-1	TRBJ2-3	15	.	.	TGCGCCAGCAGCTTGTCTAGCGCGACCACAGATACGCAGTATTTT	CASSLSSATTDTQYF
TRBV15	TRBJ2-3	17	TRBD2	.	TGTGCCACCAGCAGAGGGTTACTAGCGGGAGGGACAGATACGCAGTATTTT	CATSRGLLAGGTDTQYF
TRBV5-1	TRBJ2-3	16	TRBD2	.	TGCGCCACTTCAAACCCTTTGACCCGGGAGGAAGATACGCAGTATTTT	CATSNPLTREEDTQYF
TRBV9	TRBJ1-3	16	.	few	TGTGCCAGCAGCGTAGTTTCCCAGGGCTCTGGAAACACCATATATTTT	CASSVVSQGSGNTIYF
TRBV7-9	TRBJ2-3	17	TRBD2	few	TGTGCCAGCAGCTTTTTTCGGGGGGGAAAAAGCACAGATACGCAGTATTTT	CASSFFRGGKSTDTQYF
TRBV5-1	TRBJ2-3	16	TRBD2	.	TGCGCCAGCAGCCCTCAACTAGCGGGGATCACAGATACGCAGTATTTT	CASSPQLAGITDTQYF
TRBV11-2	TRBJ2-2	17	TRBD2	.	TGTGCCAGCAGCTTCACCGGGACTAGCGGGCGAGCCGGGGAGCTGTTTTTT	CASSFTGTSGRAGELFF
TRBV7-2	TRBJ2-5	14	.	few	TGTGCCAGCAGCTTAGGTGGCAGTCAAGAGACCCAGTACTTC	CASSLGGSQETQYF
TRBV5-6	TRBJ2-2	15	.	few	TGTGCCAGCAGCTTACCCGCAGGGGCCGCCGGGGAGCTGTTTTTT	CASSLPAGAAGELFF
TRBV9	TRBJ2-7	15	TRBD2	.	TGTGCCAGCAGCAAGGGACTAGCGCACTCCTACGAGCAGTACTTC	CASSKGLAHSYEQYF
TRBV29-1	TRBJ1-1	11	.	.	TGCAGCGTTGAAGGTCCCCTTGAAGCTTTCTTT	CSVEGPLEAFF
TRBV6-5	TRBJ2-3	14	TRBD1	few	TGTGCCAGCAGATTGACAGGGGGGAAAGATACGCAGTATTTT	CASRLTGGKDTQYF
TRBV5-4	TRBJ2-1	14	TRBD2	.	TGTGCCAGCAGACTTGTGGGGGGGTTCAATGAGCAGTTCTTC	CASRLVGGFNEQFF
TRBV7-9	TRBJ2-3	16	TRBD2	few	TGTGCCGGGGCCCCGGCCGGCGGGAGCCCCACAGATACGCAGTATTTT	CAGAPAGGSPTDTQYF
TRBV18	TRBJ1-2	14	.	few	TGTGCCAGCTCACCCGACGTGGGCAACTATGGCTACACCTTC	CASSPDVGNYGYTF
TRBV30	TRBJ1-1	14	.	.	TGTGCCTGGAGTTTTGGGACTGGGAACACTGAAGCTTTCTTT	CAWSFGTGNTEAFF
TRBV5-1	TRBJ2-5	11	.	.	TGCGCCAGCGCCGGGGTTGGGACCCAGTACTTC	CASAGVGTQYF
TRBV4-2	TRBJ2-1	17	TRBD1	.	TGTGCCAGCAGCCGACTTAATTTACAGGGGCCCGACAATGAGCAGTTCTTC	CASSRLNLQGPDNEQFF
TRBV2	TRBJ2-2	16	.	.	TGTGCCAGCAGTGAGACTGGGCAGGGGAACACCGGGGAGCTGTTTTTT	CASSETGQGNTGELFF
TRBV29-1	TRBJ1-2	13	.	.	TGCAGCGTTGGCCCCAGGGGTAACTATGGCTACACCTTC	CSVGPRGNYGYTF
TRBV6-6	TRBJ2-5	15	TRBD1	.	TGTGCCAGCAGTTACTATGGGACAGGGCAAGAGACCCAGTACTTC	CASSYYGTGQETQYF
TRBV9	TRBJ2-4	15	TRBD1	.	TGTGCCAGCAGCACTCGGACAGGGACCGGGGCCTTTCAGTACTTC	CASSTRTGTGAFQYF
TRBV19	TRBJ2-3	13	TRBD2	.	TGTGCCAGCCGGGGGGACAGCACAGATACGCAGTATTTT	CASRGDSTDTQYF
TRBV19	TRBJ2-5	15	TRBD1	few	TGTGCCAGTAGTAGGTGGGACAGGGGGCGAGAGACCCAGTACTTC	CASSRWDRGRETQYF
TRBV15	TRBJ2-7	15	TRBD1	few	TGTGCCACCAGCAGAGACCCGGACAGGACCTACGAGCAGTACTTC	CATSRDPDRTYEQYF
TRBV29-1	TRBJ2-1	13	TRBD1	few	TGCAGCGTTGCGGACAGGGGATACAATGAGCAGTTCTTC	CSVADRGYNEQFF
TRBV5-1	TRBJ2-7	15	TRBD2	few	TGCGCCAGCAGCTTGATCAGCGGGGGAAACTACGAGCAGTACTTC	CASSLISGGNYEQYF
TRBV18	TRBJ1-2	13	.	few	TGTGCCAGCTCACCACAGGGAGTTTATGGCTACACCTTC	CASSPQGVYGYTF
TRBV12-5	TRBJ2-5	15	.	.	TGTGCTAGTGGTTTGGTAGTAGGGGCAGGGGAGACCCAGTACTTC	CASGLVVGAGETQYF
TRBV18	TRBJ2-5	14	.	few	TGTGCCAGCTCACCACCGACAGTTCTAGAGACCCAGTACTTC	CASSPPTVLETQYF
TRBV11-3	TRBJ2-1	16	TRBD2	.	TGTGCCAGCCGCGGGGGGGTGAGGAATTCCTACAATGAGCAGTTCTTC	CASRGGVRNSYNEQFF